The 20 T cell receptor beta chains reported below all come from one sample, sequenced in a study of blood T cell repertoires in COVID-19. Profiled with immunoSEQ multiplex PCR; TCRdb holds only in-frame clones, not every one. This sample has fewer than 300,000 clones, with 80% to 95% found just once. The specimen sequenced was PBMCs or T cells enriched from blood (not recorded which). These receptors all stem from a woman aged 25 to 39 who had recovered from COVID-19.

This clone was observed once. V gene TRBV24-1 combines with J gene TRBJ1-5, with TRBD1 matching over 10 bases. The CDR3 consists of 20 residues. V dropped 3 bases and J dropped 1; count of bases not matched to a gene: 14. Germline loops: CDR1 KGHDR, CDR2 SFDVKD. CDR3 in DNA: TGTGCCACCAGTGATCCAGAGCCGGGACAGGGGTTCGGCAGCAATCAGCCCCAGCATTTT. It codes for CATSDPEPGQGFGSNQPQHF.

The chain couples TRBV6-5 to TRBJ1-2; D might be TRBD1 (5 bases). V was clipped by 0 bases and J by 1 base, with 12 bases between them. Germline CDR1 MNHEY, CDR2 SVGAGI. This CDR3 contains 16 residues. CDR3 in DNA: TGTGCCAGCAGTTACTCTCTCAGGGAAGGTAACTATGGCTACACCTTC. This codes for CASSYSLREGNYGYTF.

The V and J genes are TRBV3-1 (or the pseudogene TRBV3-2) and TRBJ2-7, with TRBD2 matching over 10 bases. CDR1 is LGHDT, CDR2 YNNKEL, per germline (reference sequence). This CDR3 is 17 amino acids long. V shed 0 bases and J 5 bases; nucleotides not matched to a gene: 10. The CDR3 nucleotides are TGTGCCAGCAGCCAAGATTTCGCTAGCGGGAGTTTCCACGAGCAGTACTTC. The encoded protein is CASSQDFASGSFHEQYF.

The chain recombines TRBV28 with TRBJ1-4; TRBD1 agrees at 7 bases. Germline V gene sequence: CDR1 MDHEN, CDR2 SYDVKM. The CDR3 length is 16 residues. V shed 2 bases, J shed 7 bases, and the junction held 10 bases outside the gene matches. The CDR3: CASSLLRGRGVEKLFF. CDR3 bases: TGTGCCAGCAGTTTACTAAGGGGCAGGGGGGTTGAAAAACTGTTTTTT.

The genes are TRBV5-1 and TRBJ1-5; 9 nucleotides match TRBD1. From germline, CDR1 is SGHRS and CDR2 YFSETQ. V shed 4 bases, J shed 5 bases, and the junction held 4 bases outside the gene matches. The CDR3 spans 14 residues. For the CDR3, the DNA is TGCGCCAGCAGCCCAACAGGGGGCGATCAGCCCCAGCATTTT. Translating gives CASSPTGGDQPQHF.

V gene TRBV7-9 combines with J gene TRBJ2-1; possibly TRBD1 for D (5 bases). Germline CDR1 reads SEHNR; CDR2 reads FQNEAQ (reference sequence). The CDR3 is 14 residues long. Deletions cut 6 bases from V and 8 bases from J, with 17 bases between. The CDR3 spells CASRHPLGRDEQFF. As DNA, the CDR3 is TGTGCCAGCAGGCATCCCCTGGGGCGCGATGAGCAGTTCTTC.

The chain recombines TRBV29-1 with TRBJ1-1; D remains ambiguous. The CDR3 runs to 13 residues. Germline CDR1 reads SQVTM; CDR2 reads ANQGSEA. V dropped 8 bases and J dropped 8 bases, with 21 bases sitting between them. The CDR3 coding sequence is TGCAGCTCGAGAAGAGGAGAAGTAGGCGAAGCTTTCTTT. As protein: CSSRRGEVGEAFF.

The V call is TRBV28, the J call TRBJ1-3, with 7 bases identical to TRBD1. In germline, CDR1 is MDHEN, CDR2 SYDVKM. V was pared by 6 bases and J by 4 bases, with 9 bases of the junction left unmatched. The CDR3 sequence is 15 residues long. The CDR3 loop is CASRLPDRLGNTIYF. The CDR3 DNA reads TGTGCCAGCAGACTACCGGACAGGCTAGGAAACACCATATATTTT.

The chain recombines TRBV5-1 with TRBJ1-3; 9 bases are shared with TRBD1. Germline assignment: CDR1 SGHRS and CDR2 YFSETQ. The CDR3 contains 14 residues. V lost 4 bases and J lost 4; bases outside the gene matches: 3. CDR3 protein: CASSDGTGGNTIYF. The CDR3 region has the DNA TGCGCCAGCAGCGATGGGACAGGGGGAAACACCATATATTTT.

The V and J genes are TRBV6-2 or TRBV6-3 and TRBJ1-2, with a possible D match to TRBD1 (6 bases). CDR1 MNHEY and CDR2 SVGEGT come from the germline V gene. Between the trimmed V and J ends, which lost 4 bases and 5 bases, there was a span of 14 bases. The CDR3 is made up of 14 amino acids. CDR3 nucleotides: TGTGCCAGCAGTTTCCGTGCAGGGGCATATGGCTACACCTTC. It specifies CASSFRAGAYGYTF.

The CDR3 DNA follows: TGTGCCAGCAGCTTGGGGGTAGGGGAAGGAACTAATGAAAAACTGTTTTTT. Amino acids: CASSLGVGEGTNEKLFF. This rearrangement joins TRBV5-5 to TRBJ1-4; TRBD1 might be the D (5 bases). CDR1 and CDR2 from the germline V gene are SGHKS and YYEKEE (reference sequence). V lost 0 bases to trimming and J lost 1 base, with 13 bases between them. The CDR3 contains 17 residues.

This clone appeared once. V is TRBV28 and J is TRBJ2-7, with TRBD2 identical over 12 bases. In germline, CDR1 is MDHEN, CDR2 SYDVKM. V dropped 4 bases and J dropped 1; count of bases not matched to a gene: 5. The CDR3 is 16 amino acids. CDR3 bases: TGTGCCAGCAGTTCCCCGACTAGCGGGAGTTCCTACGAGCAGTACTTC. This sequence encodes CASSSPTSGSSYEQYF.

This clone has just a few counts. The CDR3 DNA follows: TGCGCCAGCAGCCACACCATGGACAGCTACAATGAGCAGTTCTTC. Translation: CASSHTMDSYNEQFF. This chain connects TRBV4-3 to TRBJ2-1, with TRBD1 as a possible D gene (6 bases). Trimming took off 3 bases at V and 3 bases at J, with 12 bases between the two ends. CDR1 and CDR2 (germline): LGHNA, YSLEER. This CDR3 region has 15 residues.

This chain joins TRBV30 and TRBJ2-1, with 7 bases matching TRBD1. The CDR3 is 14 residues long. Unmatched junction bases numbered 7, after V lost 2 bases and J lost 6 bases. Per germline, CDR1 GTSNPN and CDR2 SVGIG (reference sequence). Here the CDR3 reads CAWSPGTVSNEQFF. The CDR3 coding sequence is TGTGCCTGGAGTCCTGGGACAGTCTCCAATGAGCAGTTCTTC. The full variable domain, completed using reference TRBV30 and TRBJ2-1, is SQTIHQWPATLVQPVGSPLSLECTVEGTSNPNLYWYRQAAGRGLQLLFYSVGIGQISSEVPQNLSASRPQDRQFILSSKKLLLSDSGFYLCAWSPGTVSNEQFFGPGTRLTVL.

The V call is TRBV27, the J call TRBJ2-1; TRBD2 matches 10 bases. The CDR3 is 16 amino acids. Trimming at V came to 4 bases and at J to 0 bases, leaving 3 bases not matched to a gene. The germline V gene encodes CDR1 MNHEY and CDR2 SMNVEV (reference sequence). CDR3 bases: TGTGCCAGCAGTTCAGCGGGAGGGCCCTCCTACAATGAGCAGTTCTTC. Its translation: CASSSAGGPSYNEQFF.

CDR3 protein: CASSLEDRGTGNTIYF. For the CDR3, the DNA is TGTGCCAGCTCACTAGAAGACAGGGGGACTGGAAACACCATATATTTT. This sequence joins TRBV18 and TRBJ1-3, with 9 bases that match TRBD1. From germline, CDR1 is KGHSH and CDR2 LQKENI. This CDR3 is 16 amino acids long. V shed 4 bases and J 2 bases; nucleotides not matched to a gene: 6. Together with reference TRBV18 and TRBJ1-3, the CDR3 gives the full variable domain: NAGVMQNPRHLVRRRGQEARLRCSPMKGHSHVYWYRQLPEEGLKFMVYLQKENIIDESGMPKERFSAEFPKEGPSILRIQQVVRGDSAAYFCASSLEDRGTGNTIYFGEGSWLTVV.

This chain connects TRBV5-1 to TRBJ2-2; 9 bases are a match to TRBD2. Germline lookup yields CDR1 SGHRS and CDR2 YFSETQ. This CDR3 has 16 residues. The ends lost 4 bases at V and 0 bases at J; junction bases unmatched: 4. CDR3 protein: CASSHGLAPNTGELFF. CDR3 DNA sequence: TGCGCCAGCAGCCACGGACTAGCGCCGAACACCGGGGAGCTGTTTTTT.

The rearrangement links TRBV19 to TRBJ2-7; D gene ambiguous. This CDR3 is built from 14 residues. Trimming removed 4 bases at V and 2 bases at J, with 12 bases between. Germline V gives CDR1 LNHDA, CDR2 SQIVND (reference sequence). CDR3 nucleotide sequence: TGTGCCAGTAGTACACCGCGGATTCCCTACGAGCAGTACTTC. Translated, it gives CASSTPRIPYEQYF.

The chain combines TRBV2 with TRBJ1-1; a possible D gene is TRBD1 (6 bases). Trimming removed 6 bases at V and 2 bases at J, with 13 bases between. Germline CDR1 is SNHLY and CDR2 is FYNNEI. The CDR3 is 14 residues long. Written as DNA, the CDR3 is TGTGCCAGCAGGTTCAGGGGAATTAACACTGAAGCTTTCTTT. Translated, it gives CASRFRGINTEAFF.

The chain is built from TRBV19 and TRBJ2-1, with 11 bases aligning to TRBD1. The ends lost 5 bases at V and 0 bases at J; junction bases unmatched: 9. The CDR3 loop spans 18 amino acids. Germline assignment: CDR1 LNHDA and CDR2 SQIVND (reference sequence). This chain's CDR3 is CASSHPGQGGTSYNEQFF. CDR3 DNA: TGTGCCAGTAGTCACCCGGGACAGGGGGGGACCTCCTACAATGAGCAGTTCTTC.